What follows describes a single TCR beta chain. It has no known antigen specificity. The sample holds no much larger clone one base away, and base qualities are not on file. This sample is drawn from a study of T cell responses to AZD1222 COVID-19 vaccine (dated by TCRdb to the early 2020s). Looking at the study overall: A total of 233 trial participants underwent TCR sequencing, of whom 207 received two doses of AZD1222 and about 25 received two doses of the MenACWY control vaccine. Trial participants were enrolled into age subgroups of 18-55, 56-69 and 70-plus years, which contained 148, 28 and 57 TCR-sequenced participants, respectively.

The CDR3, cysteine through phenylalanine, is 16 amino acids long. Left in the record is the CDR3 DNA by itself, 48 bases read in frame from the first base. V has 2 bases trimmed and J has 3 bases trimmed; junction bases matching no gene number 8. The germline V gene supplies CDR1 KGHSH and CDR2 LQKENI. The paper's findings and limits, for the study overall: Because no day 14 peak-response samples were available, repertoires were characterized only after the peak T cell response. The 56-69-year group was small, and its depth increase did not reach significance, likely because of low power. Reportedly, close to half of the unique spike-specific TCRs recognized epitopes lying outside the regions that are mutated in the B.1.351 and B.1.1.7 variants. Participants were mostly white British, with more females than males. The authors suggested clonal diversity may have been underestimated. A significant rise in spike-specific TCR breadth and depth was observed after two AZD1222 doses relative to day 0 and relative to MenACWY recipients. Conclusions about previously exposed vaccinees were limited because only a handful of AZD1222 recipients were SARS-CoV-2 seropositive at baseline. Vaccine-associated CD4 TCRs spanned the whole spike protein, with dominant responses in regions 160-218 and 743-854.

The sample's time point label, decoded: about 28 days (+/-7) after the second vaccine dose. Because spike-specific TCR depth and breadth did not differ between the two schedules, AZD1222 recipients who got a second dose at roughly 4 weeks were pooled with those who got a second dose at roughly 12 weeks. Vaccinee samples were obtained from the UK trials COV001 and COV002, which included a single-blind randomized controlled phase 2/3 trial of AZD1222 (ChAdOx1 nCoV-19) in healthy adults. For TCRbeta chain sequencing, PBMC samples were collected from trial participants at day 0 and at day 28 after the second dose. The CDR3 regions of human TCRbeta chains were subjected to immunosequencing. On the study's bioinformatics: Repertoire TCRs were checked for matches against a reference library of SARS-CoV-2-specific TCRs that had been generated using the MIRA antigen-specificity platform. Breadth was defined as the fraction of unique TCRs that were SARS-CoV-2-associated. Depth was defined as the fraction of total T cells that were SARS-CoV-2-associated. Using the MIRA data, each spike-specific TCR was assigned both to the spike region to which the TCR was reactive and to a CD4 or CD8 class. Log10-transformed breadth and depth values were compared by one-way ANOVA with Sidak's multiple comparisons tests. TCRdb took over this immuneACCESS table, retaining in-frame rearrangements with V and J assigned. Such tables are incomplete; in checked studies, under half of the missing clones stem from an unresolved V gene, and the remainder is unexplained. The V and J calls and the clone size are those of that table, but D and trimming were determined from the DNA. This sample comprises 80,000 to 100,000 clones, over 80% of them detected only once. Jointly, the top ten make up 9.5% to 13% of the sample.

The sample in question was peripheral blood, obtained 28 days after the second AZD1222 dose. This receptor was obtained from an adult who received the AZD1222 COVID-19 vaccine. The rearranged chain carries TRBV18 and TRBJ2-7; TRBD2 matches 9 bases in the middle. CDR3 reads: CASSPSLSGGNYEQYF. In nucleotide form, the sequence is TGTGCCAGCTCACCATCTCTTAGCGGGGGAAACTACGAGCAGTACTTC.